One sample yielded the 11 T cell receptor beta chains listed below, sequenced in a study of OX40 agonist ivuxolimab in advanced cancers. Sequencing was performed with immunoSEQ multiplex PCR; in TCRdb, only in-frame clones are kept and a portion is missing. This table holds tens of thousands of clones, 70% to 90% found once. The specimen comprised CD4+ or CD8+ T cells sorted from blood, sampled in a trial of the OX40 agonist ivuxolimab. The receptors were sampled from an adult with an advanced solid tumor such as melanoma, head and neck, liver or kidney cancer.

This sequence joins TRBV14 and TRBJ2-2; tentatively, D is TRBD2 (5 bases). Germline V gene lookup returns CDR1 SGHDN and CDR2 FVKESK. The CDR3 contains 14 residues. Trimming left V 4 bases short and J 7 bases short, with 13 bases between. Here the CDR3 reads CASSPQIGVGELFF. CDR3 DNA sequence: TGTGCCAGCAGCCCCCAAATCGGGGTCGGGGAGCTGTTTTTT.

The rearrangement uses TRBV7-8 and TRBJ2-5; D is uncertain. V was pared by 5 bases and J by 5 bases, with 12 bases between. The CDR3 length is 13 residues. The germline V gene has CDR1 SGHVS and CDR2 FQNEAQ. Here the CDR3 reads CASSRDPSETQYF. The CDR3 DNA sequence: TGTGCCAGCAGCCGAGACCCGTCGGAGACCCAGTACTTC.

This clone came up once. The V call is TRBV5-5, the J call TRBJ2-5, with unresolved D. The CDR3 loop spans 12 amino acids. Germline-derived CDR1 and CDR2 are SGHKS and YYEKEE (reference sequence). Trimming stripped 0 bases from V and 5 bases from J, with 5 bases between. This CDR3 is CASSLGLETQYF. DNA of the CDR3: TGTGCCAGCAGCTTGGGGTTGGAGACCCAGTACTTC.

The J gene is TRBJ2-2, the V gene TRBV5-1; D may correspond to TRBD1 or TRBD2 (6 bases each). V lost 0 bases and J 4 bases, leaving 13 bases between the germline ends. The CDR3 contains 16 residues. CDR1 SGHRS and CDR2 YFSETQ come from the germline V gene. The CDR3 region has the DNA TGCGCCAGCAGCTTGGTGGGGGGCTCGTCCACCGGGGAGCTGTTTTTT. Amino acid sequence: CASSLVGGSSTGELFF. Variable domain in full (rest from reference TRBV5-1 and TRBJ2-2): KAGVTQTPRYLIKTRGQQVTLSCSPISGHRSVSWYQQTPGQGLQFLFEYFSETQRNKGNFPGRFSGRQFSNSRSEMNVSTLELGDSALYLCASSLVGGSSTGELFFGEGSRLTVL.

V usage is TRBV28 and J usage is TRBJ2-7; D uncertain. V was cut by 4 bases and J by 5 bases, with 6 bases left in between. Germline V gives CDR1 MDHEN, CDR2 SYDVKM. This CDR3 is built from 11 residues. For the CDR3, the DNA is TGTGCCAGCAGTTCCATCCACGAGCAGTACTTC. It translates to CASSSIHEQYF. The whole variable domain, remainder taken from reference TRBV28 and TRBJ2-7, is DVKVTQSSRYLVKRTGEKVFLECVQDMDHENMFWYRQDPGLGLRLIYFSYDVKMKEKGDIPEGYSVSREKKERFSLILESASTNQTSMYLCASSSIHEQYFGPGTRLTVT.

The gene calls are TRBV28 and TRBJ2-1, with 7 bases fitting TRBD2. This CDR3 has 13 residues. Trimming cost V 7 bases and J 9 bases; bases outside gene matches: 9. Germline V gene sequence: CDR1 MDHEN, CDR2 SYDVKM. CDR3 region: CASTRTSGGEQFF. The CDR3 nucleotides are TGTGCCAGCACACGGACTAGTGGTGGTGAGCAGTTCTTC.

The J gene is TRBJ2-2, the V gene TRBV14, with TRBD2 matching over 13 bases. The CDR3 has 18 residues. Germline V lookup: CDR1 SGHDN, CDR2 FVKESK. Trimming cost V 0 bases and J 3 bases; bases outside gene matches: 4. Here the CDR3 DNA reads TGTGCCAGCAGCCAAGATGGGACTAGCGGGGTCTACACCGGGGAGCTGTTTTTT. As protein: CASSQDGTSGVYTGELFF. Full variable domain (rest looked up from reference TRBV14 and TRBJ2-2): EAGVTQFPSHSVIEKGQTVTLRCDPISGHDNLYWYRRVMGKEIKFLLHFVKESKQDESGMPNNRFLAERTGGTYSTLKVQPAELEDSGVYFCASSQDGTSGVYTGELFFGEGSRLTVL.

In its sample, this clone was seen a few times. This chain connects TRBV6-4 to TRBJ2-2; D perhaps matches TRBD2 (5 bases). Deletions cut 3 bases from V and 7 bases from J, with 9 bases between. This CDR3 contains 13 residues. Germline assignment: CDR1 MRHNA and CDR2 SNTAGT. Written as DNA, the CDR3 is TGTGCCAGCAGTGAACTAGAGGGCGGGGAGCTGTTTTTT. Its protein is CASSELEGGELFF.

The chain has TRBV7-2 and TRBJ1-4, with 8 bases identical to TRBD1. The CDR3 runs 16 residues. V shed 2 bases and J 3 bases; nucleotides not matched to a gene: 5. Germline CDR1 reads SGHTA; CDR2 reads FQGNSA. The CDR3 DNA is TGTGCCAGCAGCTTAACAGGGGGGAAGGCTAATGAAAAACTGTTTTTT. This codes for CASSLTGGKANEKLFF.

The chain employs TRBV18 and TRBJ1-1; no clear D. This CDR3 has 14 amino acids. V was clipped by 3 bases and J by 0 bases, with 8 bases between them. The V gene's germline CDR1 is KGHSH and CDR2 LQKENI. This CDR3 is CASSPAGMNTEAFF. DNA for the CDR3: TGTGCCAGCTCACCCGCGGGCATGAACACTGAAGCTTTCTTT.

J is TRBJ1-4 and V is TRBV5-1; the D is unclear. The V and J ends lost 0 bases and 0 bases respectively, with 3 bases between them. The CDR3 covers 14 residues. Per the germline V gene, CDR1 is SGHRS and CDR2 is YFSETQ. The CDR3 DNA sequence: TGCGCCAGCAGCTTGGACACAACTAATGAAAAACTGTTTTTT. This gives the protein CASSLDTTNEKLFF.